A selection of T cell receptor beta chains follows, all from one sample in a study of blood T cell repertoires in COVID-19. Clones were read by immunoSEQ multiplex PCR, and TCRdb kept only the in-frame ones, dropping some. The sample holds about 300,000 clones, about 91% seen once. What was sequenced was peripheral blood. The receptors were sampled from a woman under 40 who had recovered from COVID-19. The CDR3 runs from the conserved cysteine through the conserved F or W. A D gene is named only where the DNA matches it firmly.

TGTGCCAGCAGTGAATTTGAAGTGATGCTAATGAACACTGAAGCTTTCTTT	CASSEFEVMLMNTEAFF	TRBV2	TRBJ1-1	-
TGTGCCAGCAGCCAAGGATGGGAGGGCCCTGGCTACACCTTC	CASSQGWEGPGYTF	TRBV3-1/TRBV3-2	TRBJ1-2	-
TGTGCCACCAGTGACCCATGGGGCAGCGGGGGGGCGAATGAGCAGTTCTTC	CATSDPWGSGGANEQFF	TRBV24-1	TRBJ2-1	TRBD2
TGTGCCAGCTCTCTTAGCGGGGGTGCTAGCACAGATACGCAGTATTTT	CASSLSGGASTDTQYF	TRBV18	TRBJ2-3	TRBD2
TGTGCCAGCAGTTTGGCCGGGGTAGAGAACATTCAGTACTTC	CASSLAGVENIQYF	TRBV28	TRBJ2-4	-
TGTGCCAGCAGCAGGTCGGGGGTTGACTATGGCTACACCTTC	CASSRSGVDYGYTF	TRBV3-1/TRBV3-2	TRBJ1-2	-
TGTGCCATCAGCAGGGACACCGGGGAGCTGTTTTTT	CAISRDTGELFF	TRBV10-3	TRBJ2-2	-
TGTGCCAGCAGCGAACCTCGGGGTTGGCGGGGGGGCGGTGATACCGGGGAGCTGTTTTTT	CASSEPRGWRGGGDTGELFF	TRBV9	TRBJ2-2	TRBD2
TGTGCCAGCCGTCCCCGGACAGGGCATCAGCCCCAGCATTTT	CASRPRTGHQPQHF	TRBV2	TRBJ1-5	TRBD1
TGTGCCAGCAGTCTACAGGGGAACACTGAAGCTTTCTTT	CASSLQGNTEAFF	TRBV2	TRBJ1-1	-
TGTGCCAGCAGTTTAGTAGGCAGGGGGTTCATTGGGGCCAACGTCCTGACTTTC	CASSLVGRGFIGANVLTF	TRBV27	TRBJ2-6	TRBD1